The 9 T cell receptor beta chains below were found in one sample sequenced in a study of blood T cell repertoires in COVID-19. Some clones are missing from TCRdb's copy, which holds only in-frame ones; the method was immunoSEQ multiplex PCR. The table records 130,000 or so clones, approximately 90% of them present only once. The sequenced material came from peripheral blood. Every receptor here comes from a man aged 50 to 60 with active or convalescent COVID-19.

The chain is built from TRBV4-3 and TRBJ1-3, with D maybe TRBD1 (6 bases). The germline V gene encodes CDR1 LGHNA and CDR2 YSLEER. Trimming cost V 2 bases and J 0 bases, with 11 bases left between them. CDR3 length: 16 residues. CDR3 bases: TGCGCCAGCAGCCAAAACAGGGTGAGCTCTGGAAACACCATATATTTT. Residues: CASSQNRVSSGNTIYF.

V and J are TRBV18 and TRBJ2-5, with D hard to call. CDR1 and CDR2 from the germline V gene are KGHSH and LQKENI. Trimming pared 2 bases from V and 5 bases from J, leaving 12 bases between. The CDR3 consists of 14 residues. CDR3 sequence (DNA): TGTGCCAGCTCACCATCTGCGGCGGAGGAGACCCAGTACTTC. Amino acid sequence: CASSPSAAEETQYF.

This clone showed up just once. The chain uses TRBV28 and TRBJ1-3; D unclear. This CDR3 is built from 12 residues. The germline gives CDR1 MDHEN, CDR2 SYDVKM. V lost 4 bases to trimming and J lost 5 bases, with 6 bases between them. CDR3 residues: CASSSGRNTIYF. In DNA, the CDR3 is TGTGCCAGCAGTTCAGGCAGAAACACCATATATTTT.

V usage is TRBV29-1 and J usage is TRBJ2-7; 9 bases map to TRBD2. The trim removed 5 bases at V and 5 bases at J, leaving 4 bases unmatched. The germline V gene has CDR1 SQVTM and CDR2 ANQGSEA. The CDR3 is 12 amino acids. The CDR3 reads CSVSSGVHEQYF. Here the CDR3 DNA reads TGCAGCGTTTCTAGCGGGGTCCACGAGCAGTACTTC.

V gene TRBV6-6 combines with J gene TRBJ1-3, with D hard to call. Trimming stripped 0 bases from V and 3 bases from J, with 12 bases between. The CDR3 contains 16 residues. Germline lookup yields CDR1 MNHNY and CDR2 SVGAGI (reference sequence). The CDR3 loop is CASSYSRGMGGNTIYF. In nucleotides, the CDR3 is TGTGCCAGCAGTTACTCGCGCGGGATGGGTGGAAACACCATATATTTT.

The chain links TRBV28 to TRBJ2-2; D gene unclear. Deletions cut 6 bases from V and 0 bases from J, with 17 bases between. CDR1 and CDR2 from the germline V gene are MDHEN and SYDVKM. The CDR3 spans 17 residues. CDR3 sequence reads: CASSLQTVSSNTGELFF. CDR3 bases: TGTGCCAGCAGCCTTCAAACCGTAAGCTCGAACACCGGGGAGCTGTTTTTT.

This clone has a single count. The V and J genes are TRBV29-1 and TRBJ2-3; the match to TRBD2 covers 8 bases. Germline CDR1 reads SQVTM; CDR2 reads ANQGSEA. The CDR3 has 16 residues. V shed 3 bases and J 1 base; nucleotides not matched to a gene: 9. The CDR3 sequence: CSVDGRGVGGTDTQYF. In DNA, the CDR3 is TGCAGCGTTGATGGGCGGGGGGTAGGTGGCACAGATACGCAGTATTTT.

The genes are TRBV24-1 and TRBJ2-7; 7 bases fit TRBD2. This CDR3 has 17 amino acids. Germline assignment: CDR1 KGHDR and CDR2 SFDVKD. Trimming took 0 bases from V and 2 from J; bases not matched to a gene: 9. CDR3 loop: CATSDLQWGTNPYEQYF. The CDR3 region has the DNA TGTGCCACCAGTGATTTGCAATGGGGGACTAATCCCTACGAGCAGTACTTC.

This rearrangement joins TRBV24-1 to TRBJ2-7; 10 bases match TRBD2. The V gene end was trimmed by 6 bases and the J gene end by 5 bases; junction bases not matched to a gene: 24. Germline assignment: CDR1 KGHDR and CDR2 SFDVKD. The CDR3 loop spans 20 amino acids. The CDR3 is CATSRFRNGPGLAGVHEQYF. In DNA, the CDR3 is TGTGCCACCAGTAGGTTCCGGAACGGCCCGGGTCTAGCGGGAGTCCACGAGCAGTACTTC.